These 25 T cell receptor beta chains share one sample of origin, sequenced in a study of tumor-infiltrating lymphocytes in primary liver carcinoma (TCRdb year 2017). Total RNA and DNA were co-extracted from about 20-30 mg of bulk tissue with the AllPrep DNA/RNA mini kit, without cell sorting. Reads for this sample came from an Illumina HiSeq 2500. A constant-region primer and ProtoScript II reverse transcriptase were used to reverse-transcribe TCRbeta-specific cDNA from roughly 0.5 ug total RNA. TCRbeta libraries were built with three nested multiplex PCR rounds, a slightly modified ARM-PCR procedure. Each of the first two PCR rounds ran for approximately 10 cycles and used multiplex TRBV1-TRBV30 forward primers together with a Cbeta reverse primer. TCRdb ran its own pipeline on the public reads, namely fastp trimming at Q25 and MiXCR clone calling, and kept in-frame beta chains. Rows matching on CDR3 protein sequence are summarized as one entry with the most common DNA and genes. The sample data list 100,000 or so distinct CDR3 sequences, and around two thirds of these were observed just once. The leading ten clones occupy more than 10% of the sample.

Sequenced input: liver tumor tissue from sampling region 2. The cell subset or site label on this specimen signifies: tumor region T2, inferior pole. The receptors come from a woman aged 55-75 years with primary liver carcinoma and hepatitis B virus infection.

This clonotype came up many times. V is TRBV7-8 and J is TRBJ2-1; 7 bases agree with TRBD2. J lost 2 bases, V lost 7 bases, and 5 bases had no gene match. CDR1 and CDR2 (germline): SGHVS, FQNEAQ. This CDR3 is built from 14 residues. CDR3 in amino acids: CASMGGSAYNEQFF. In DNA, the CDR3 is TGTGCCAGCATGGGCGGGAGCGCCTACAATGAGCAGTTCTTC.

Turning to this clonotype: A junction boundary mismatches the germline segment, possibly from a read error. J is TRBJ2-1 and V is TRBV5-8; D is perhaps TRBD1 (5 bases). Germline V gene sequence: CDR1 SGHTS, CDR2 YDEGEE. The CDR3 consists of 15 residues. The CDR3, as DNA: TGTGCCAGCAGCTCCGGCAGGGATAACTACAATGAGCAGTTATTC. It codes for CASSSGRDNYNEQLF.

This clonotype occurred many times. The chain recombines TRBV4-2 with TRBJ2-1; 9 bases fit TRBD1. The V gene end was trimmed by 2 bases and the J gene end by 6 bases; junction bases not matched to a gene: 5. Germline CDR1 and CDR2: LGHNA and YNFKEQ. This CDR3 spans 15 amino acids. The CDR3 nucleotides read TGTGCCAGCAGCCAACCTTCGGACAGGGGCAATGAGCAGTTCTTC. It is translated as CASSQPSDRGNEQFF.

This clonotype appeared a few times. The missing conserved phenylalanine or tryptophan at the end of this CDR3 makes a read error likely. The V gene is TRBV5-1, the J gene TRBJ2-3, with 8 positions matching TRBD1. CDR1 is SGHRS, CDR2 YFSETQ, per germline. CDR3 length: 16 amino acids. V shed 0 bases and J 3 bases; nucleotides not matched to a gene: 6. The CDR3 reads CASSLAVDRGTDTQYL. Here the CDR3 DNA reads TGCGCCAGCAGCTTGGCCGTTGACAGGGGTACAGATACGCAGTATCTT.

A note on this clonotype: Here the CDR3 omits its conserved ending phenylalanine or tryptophan, so a read error is the likely source. The rearrangement joins TRBV11-2 to TRBJ2-7; D remains ambiguous. Trimming left V 1 base short and J 2 bases short, with 18 bases between. CDR1 is SGHAT, CDR2 FQNNGV, per germline. The CDR3 is 17 residues long. The CDR3 loop is CASSLGYSGILTYEQYL. The DNA of the CDR3 is TGTGCCAGCAGCTTAGGTTATAGTGGGATTCTCACCTACGAGCAGTACCTC.

In its sample, this clonotype is medium-sized. V gene TRBV11-2 combines with J gene TRBJ2-7, with a tentative D call TRBD1 (6 bases). The CDR3 sequence is 13 residues long. From germline, CDR1 is SGHAT and CDR2 FQNNGV. V was cut by 1 base and J by 6 bases, with 10 bases left in between. DNA for the CDR3: TGTGCCAGCAGCTTAGCAGGGGCCGGCGAGCAGTACTTC. It is translated as CASSLAGAGEQYF. Variable domain in full (rest from reference TRBV11-2 and TRBJ2-7): EAGVAQSPRYKIIEKRQSVAFWCNPISGHATLYWYQQILGQGPKLLIQFQNNGVVDDSQLPKDRFSAERLKGVDSTLKIQPAKLEDSAVYLCASSLAGAGEQYFGPGTRLTVT.

V gene TRBV28 combines with J gene TRBJ1-6; 8 bases fit TRBD1. The CDR3 sequence is 17 residues long. V shed 5 bases and J 6 bases; nucleotides not matched to a gene: 12. Germline V CDR1 and CDR2: MDHEN, SYDVKM. CDR3 nucleotides: TGTGCCAGCAGTCCCTACGACTGGACAGGGCTTAATTCACCCCTCCACTTT. Its protein is CASSPYDWTGLNSPLHF. The variable domain in full, completed from reference TRBV28 and TRBJ1-6, reads DVKVTQSSRYLVKRTGEKVFLECVQDMDHENMFWYRQDPGLGLRLIYFSYDVKMKEKGDIPEGYSVSREKKERFSLILESASTNQTSMYLCASSPYDWTGLNSPLHFGNGTRLTVT.

The sample holds one count of this clonotype. With a much larger clone just one base away, this may be a read error. The V and J genes are TRBV28 and TRBJ2-3; 8 bases agree with TRBD2. V was clipped by 5 bases and J by 5 bases; unmatched bases: 9. Per the germline V gene, CDR1 is MDHEN and CDR2 is SYDVKM. The CDR3 is made up of 15 amino acids. This CDR3 reads CASSPLAERRDTQYF. DNA of the CDR3: TGTGCCAGCAGTCCACTAGCGGAGCGTCGAGATACGCAGTATTTT.

This clonotype came up once. One junction end does not reproduce the germline sequence, and a read error may be involved. This chain uses TRBV12-3 or TRBV12-4 with TRBJ2-2, with D perhaps TRBD1 (5 bases). The CDR3 contains 15 residues. Written as DNA, the CDR3 is TGTGCCAGCAGTTTCTGGGGCGGTAACACCGGAGAGCTGTTGTTT. Encoded protein: CASSFWGGNTGELLF.

A note on this clonotype: The missing conserved phenylalanine or tryptophan at the end of this CDR3 makes a read error likely. The rearrangement joins TRBV6-6 to TRBJ2-4; D is perhaps TRBD1 or TRBD2 (6 bases each). Germline CDR1 reads MNHNY; CDR2 reads SVGAGI (reference sequence). Trimming left V 6 bases short and J 3 bases short, with 24 bases between. This CDR3 spans 18 amino acids. The CDR3 coding sequence is TGTGCCAGCAGACGGATGGCCCAGCGCGAGGGGGGCAAAAACATTCAGTACCTC. It is translated as CASRRMAQREGGKNIQYL.

A word on this clonotype: This sequence may be a read error, since a much larger clone differs from it by one base. V usage is TRBV5-6 and J usage is TRBJ2-5, with D maybe TRBD1 (5 bases). There are 14 residues in the CDR3. Germline V gives CDR1 SGHDT, CDR2 YYEEEE. CDR3 coding DNA: TGTGCCAGCGGCTTGGGGCTAGTTGAAGAGACCCAGTACTTC. This gives the protein CASGLGLVEETQYF.

A single count supports this clonotype. The rearrangement uses TRBV5-6 and TRBJ2-3; D call uncertain. V lost 5 bases to trimming and J lost 12 bases, with 25 bases between them. This CDR3 region has 15 residues. CDR1 is SGHDT, CDR2 YYEEEE, per germline. CDR3 bases: TGTGCCAGCAGTCGAACCTGGAATAGCCAGACACACCAGTATTTT. Its translation: CASSRTWNSQTHQYF. The variable domain in full, completed from reference TRBV5-6 and TRBJ2-3, reads DAGVTQSPTHLIKTRGQQVTLRCSPKSGHDTVSWYQQALGQGPQFIFQYYEEEERQRGNFPDRFSGHQFPNYSSELNVNALLLGDSALYLCASSRTWNSQTHQYFGPGTRLTVL.

As regards this clonotype: It may be a read error: a sequence one base away is much more abundant. The V gene is TRBV5-4, the J gene TRBJ2-7, with TRBD1 identical over 9 bases. Losses at the gene ends were 4 bases for V and 4 bases for J; bases not matched to a gene: 6. Germline V gene lookup returns CDR1 SGHNT and CDR2 YYREEE (reference sequence). This CDR3 is built from 14 residues. CDR3 in DNA: TGTGCCAGCAGCCCCGGGACAGGGCTATACGAGCAGTACTTC. This gives the protein CASSPGTGLYEQYF.

This chain joins TRBV6-1 and TRBJ1-1; D is possibly TRBD1 (6 bases). CDR1 is MNHNS and CDR2 is SASEGT in the germline V gene. This CDR3 is built from 14 residues. The V end lost 0 bases, the J end lost 12 bases, and 17 bases lay between the germline ends. The CDR3 coding sequence is TGTGCCAGCAGTGAAGCCGGGTGGGACACTGTACCTTTCTTT. Its translation is CASSEAGWDTVPFF.

Comment on this clonotype: A much larger clone is a single base away; this may be a read error. V is TRBV7-8 and J is TRBJ2-7; 9 bases map to TRBD2. CDR1 and CDR2 (germline): SGHVS, FQNEAQ. J was trimmed by 2 bases and V by 0 bases; bases with no gene match: 11. There are 18 residues in the CDR3. The CDR3 protein is CASSLALTGASGAYEQYF. The CDR3 DNA reads as TGTGCCAGCAGCTTAGCCTTAACCGGGGCTAGCGGGGCCTACGAGCAGTACTTC.

Of note for this clonotype: A read error may produce the germline difference seen at one junction end. This chain connects TRBV7-9 to TRBJ2-7; 8 bases fit TRBD1. The CDR3 totals 16 residues. Germline CDR1 SEHNR, CDR2 FQNEAQ (reference sequence). This chain's CDR3 is CGSSLSAGGASYEQYF. Written as DNA, the CDR3 is TGTGGCAGCAGCTTATCGGCAGGGGGCGCCTCCTATGAGCAGTACTTC.

This clonotype was seen at least ten times. The rearrangement links TRBV12-3 or TRBV12-4 to TRBJ2-3; 9 bases match TRBD2. The CDR3 has 15 amino acids. V was pared by 3 bases and J by 4 bases, with 5 bases of the junction left unmatched. CDR3: CASSFAGGGSDTQYF. The CDR3, as DNA: TGTGCCAGCAGTTTTGCGGGAGGGGGGTCAGATACGCAGTATTTT.

This clonotype was seen at least ten times. A junction end diverges from the germline sequence, so it may reflect a read error. V usage is TRBV2 and J usage is TRBJ2-5, with D unclear. Germline lookup yields CDR1 SNHLY and CDR2 FYNNEI. CDR3 length: 8 amino acids. CDR3 in DNA: TGTGCCAGCAGCTTAGTGGACTTC. Encoded protein: CASSLVDF. Full variable domain (remainder filled in from reference TRBV2 and TRBJ2-5): EPEVTQTPSHQVTQMGQEVILRCVPISNHLYFYWYRQILGQKVEFLVSFYNNEISEKSEIFDDQFSVERPDGSNFTLKIRSTKLEDSAMYFCASSLVDFGPGTRLLVL.

This clonotype has a count of ten or more. V usage is TRBV5-1 and J usage is TRBJ2-2, with a weak D call TRBD2 (5 bases). This CDR3 region has 15 residues. V was cut by 2 bases and J by 1 base, with 9 bases left in between. Germline lookup yields CDR1 SGHRS and CDR2 YFSETQ. CDR3 coding DNA: TGCGCCAGCAGCTTAGGGCGGGTGAACACCGGGGAGCTGTTTTTT. Protein product: CASSLGRVNTGELFF.

There are many counts of this clonotype. The V call is TRBV5-1, the J call TRBJ2-3; D remains unclear. Looked up from germline, CDR1 is SGHRS and CDR2 is YFSETQ. This CDR3 region has 11 residues. Trimming took off 4 bases at V and 2 bases at J, with 2 bases between the two ends. The CDR3 nucleotides read TGCGCCAGCAGCCACACAGATACGCAGTATTTT. Protein product: CASSHTDTQYF.

Concerning this clonotype: Germline is not matched at one junction end, which may reflect a read error. The chain employs TRBV10-3 and TRBJ2-1; 11 bases are shared with TRBD1. Germline values: CDR1 ENHRY, CDR2 SYGVKD. The CDR3 extends over 16 amino acids. CDR3 DNA: TGTGCCATCAGTGGACCGGGACAGGGGGACTACAGTGAGCTGTTCTTC. It specifies CAISGPGQGDYSELFF.

The chain uses TRBV6-1 and TRBJ2-7; D perhaps matches TRBD1 (5 bases). This CDR3 spans 12 amino acids. V shed 8 bases and J shed 0 bases, with 8 bases lying between them. Germline CDR1 and CDR2: MNHNS and SASEGT. The CDR3 sequence is CASRQYSYEQYF. The CDR3 DNA follows: TGTGCCAGCCGACAGTACTCCTACGAGCAGTACTTC.

The V and J genes are TRBV20-1 and TRBJ2-2; 8 bases agree with TRBD2. After removal of 1 base from V and 5 bases from J, the junction contained 6 bases not matched to a gene. The CDR3 covers 15 residues. Germline values: CDR1 DFQATT, CDR2 SNEGSKA (reference sequence). The CDR3 loop reads CSARGQRGKTGELFF. CDR3 DNA: TGCAGTGCTAGAGGGCAGCGGGGGAAAACCGGGGAGCTGTTTTTT.

This clonotype appeared many times. The genes are TRBV28 and TRBJ1-5; possible D gene TRBD1, 5 bases. CDR1 is MDHEN, CDR2 SYDVKM, per germline. V lost 7 bases, J lost 3 bases, and 19 bases lay in between. The CDR3 contains 16 residues. CDR3 in DNA: TGTGCCAGCATGCGTAGAGGTAGAGGGGCCAATCAGCCCCAGCATTTT. Translating it yields CASMRRGRGANQPQHF.

This clonotype turned up a few times. A read error may produce the germline difference seen at one junction end. The chain is built from TRBV29-1 and TRBJ1-2, with D perhaps matching TRBD1 (5 bases). Germline CDR1 is SQVTM and CDR2 is ANQGSEA. The CDR3 extends over 13 amino acids. The CDR3 nucleotides read TGCAGCGTTGAAGTGACAGCTAACTATCGCTACACCTTC. It translates to CSVEVTANYRYTF. The entire variable domain, with the rest obtained from reference TRBV29-1 and TRBJ1-2, is as follows: SAVISQKPSRDICQRGTSLTIQCQVDSQVTMMFWYRQQPGQSLTLIATANQGSEATYESGFVIDKFPISRPNLTFSTLTVSNMSPEDSSIYLCSVEVTANYRYTFGSGTRLTVV.